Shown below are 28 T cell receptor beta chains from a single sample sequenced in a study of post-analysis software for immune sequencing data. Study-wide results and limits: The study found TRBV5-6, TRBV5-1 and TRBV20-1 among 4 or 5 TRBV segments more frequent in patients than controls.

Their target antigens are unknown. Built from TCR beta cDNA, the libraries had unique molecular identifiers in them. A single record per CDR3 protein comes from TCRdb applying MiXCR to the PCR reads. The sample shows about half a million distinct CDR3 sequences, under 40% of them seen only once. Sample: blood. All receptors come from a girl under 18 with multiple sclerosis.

Here the CDR3 reads CASSVEARQLSYNEQFF. The CDR3 nucleotides are TGTGCCAGCAGCGTAGAGGCGAGACAACTATCCTACAATGAGCAGTTCTTC. The V gene is TRBV9, the J gene TRBJ2-1, with D hard to call. The germline V gene has CDR1 SGDLS and CDR2 YYNGEE. Trimming shortened V by 0 bases and J by 1 base, and 14 bases separated the two germline ends. This CDR3 is built from 17 residues.

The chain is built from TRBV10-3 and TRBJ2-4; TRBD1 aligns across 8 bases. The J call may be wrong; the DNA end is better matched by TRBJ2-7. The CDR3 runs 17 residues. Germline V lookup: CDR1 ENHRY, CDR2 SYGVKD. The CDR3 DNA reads TGTGCCATCAGTGTTACTATCGGGACAGGTACATCCTACGAGCAGTACTTC. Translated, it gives CAISVTIGTGTSYEQYF.

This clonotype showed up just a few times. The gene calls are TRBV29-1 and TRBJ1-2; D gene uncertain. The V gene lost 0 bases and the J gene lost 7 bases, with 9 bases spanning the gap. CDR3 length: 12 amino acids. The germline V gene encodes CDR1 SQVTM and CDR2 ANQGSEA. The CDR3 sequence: CSVEDGRGGYTF. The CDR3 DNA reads TGCAGCGTTGAAGATGGGCGGGGTGGCTACACCTTC.

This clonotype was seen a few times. This CDR3 reads CASSRTGDYSPLHF. Here the CDR3 DNA reads TGTGCCAGCAGCCGAACAGGGGACTATTCACCCCTCCACTTT. This rearrangement joins TRBV5-6 to TRBJ1-6; 7 bases match TRBD1. The germline CDR1 and CDR2 sequences are SGHDT and YYEEEE. The trim removed 4 bases at V and 8 bases at J, leaving 6 bases unmatched. The CDR3 loop spans 14 amino acids.

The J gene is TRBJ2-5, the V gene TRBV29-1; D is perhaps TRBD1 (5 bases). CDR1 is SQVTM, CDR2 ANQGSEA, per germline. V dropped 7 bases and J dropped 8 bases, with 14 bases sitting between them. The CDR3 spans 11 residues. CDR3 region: CSAQDSPTQYF. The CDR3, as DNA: TGCAGCGCTCAAGACAGTCCAACCCAGTACTTC.

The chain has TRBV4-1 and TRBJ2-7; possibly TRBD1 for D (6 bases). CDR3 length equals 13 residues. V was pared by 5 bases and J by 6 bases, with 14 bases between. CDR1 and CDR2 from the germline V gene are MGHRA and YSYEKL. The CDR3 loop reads CASSFQQGLEQYF. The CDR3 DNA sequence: TGCGCCAGCAGCTTTCAACAGGGCCTCGAGCAGTACTTC.

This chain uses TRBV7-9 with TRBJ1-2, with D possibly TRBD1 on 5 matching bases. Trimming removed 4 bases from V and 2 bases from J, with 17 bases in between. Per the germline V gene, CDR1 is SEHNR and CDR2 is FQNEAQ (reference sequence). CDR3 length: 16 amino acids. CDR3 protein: CASSSTYRIRNYGYTF. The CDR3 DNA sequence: TGTGCCAGCAGCTCTACTTACAGGATCCGAAACTATGGCTACACCTTC.

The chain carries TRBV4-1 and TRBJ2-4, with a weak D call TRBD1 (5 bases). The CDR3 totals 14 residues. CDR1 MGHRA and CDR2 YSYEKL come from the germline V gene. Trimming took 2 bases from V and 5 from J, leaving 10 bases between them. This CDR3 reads CASSQQGPQNIQYF. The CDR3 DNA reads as TGCGCCAGCAGCCAACAGGGCCCTCAAAACATTCAGTACTTC.

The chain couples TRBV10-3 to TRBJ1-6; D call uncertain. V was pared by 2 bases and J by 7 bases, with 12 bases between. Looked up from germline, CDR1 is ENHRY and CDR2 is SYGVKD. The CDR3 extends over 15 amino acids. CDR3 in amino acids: CAISELVTQNSPLHF. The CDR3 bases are TGTGCCATCAGTGAGCTTGTGACGCAAAATTCACCCCTCCACTTT.

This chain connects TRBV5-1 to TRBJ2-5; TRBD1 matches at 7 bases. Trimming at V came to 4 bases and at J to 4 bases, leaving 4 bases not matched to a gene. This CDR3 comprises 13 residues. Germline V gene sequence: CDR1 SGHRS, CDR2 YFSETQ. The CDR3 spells CASSEDRRETQYF. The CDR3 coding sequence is TGCGCCAGCAGCGAGGACAGGCGAGAGACCCAGTACTTC.

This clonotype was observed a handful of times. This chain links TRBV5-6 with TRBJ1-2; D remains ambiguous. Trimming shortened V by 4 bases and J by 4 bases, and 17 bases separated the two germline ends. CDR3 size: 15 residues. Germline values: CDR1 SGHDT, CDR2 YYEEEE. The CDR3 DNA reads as TGTGCCAGCAGCCCGAGTGTCTCAAGGCTCTATGGCTACACCTTC. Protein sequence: CASSPSVSRLYGYTF.

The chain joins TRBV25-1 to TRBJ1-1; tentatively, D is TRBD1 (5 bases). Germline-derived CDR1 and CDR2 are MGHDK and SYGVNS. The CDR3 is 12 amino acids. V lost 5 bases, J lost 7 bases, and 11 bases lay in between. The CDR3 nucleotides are TGTGCCAGCAGTTTCCTTCAGGGTGAAGCTTTCTTT. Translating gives CASSFLQGEAFF.

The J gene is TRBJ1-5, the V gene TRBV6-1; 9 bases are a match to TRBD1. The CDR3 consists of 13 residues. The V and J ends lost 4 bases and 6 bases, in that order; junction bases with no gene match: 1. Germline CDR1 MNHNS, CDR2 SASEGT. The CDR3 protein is CASSGTGVQPQHF. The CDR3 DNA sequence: TGTGCCAGCAGTGGGACAGGGGTTCAGCCCCAGCATTTT.

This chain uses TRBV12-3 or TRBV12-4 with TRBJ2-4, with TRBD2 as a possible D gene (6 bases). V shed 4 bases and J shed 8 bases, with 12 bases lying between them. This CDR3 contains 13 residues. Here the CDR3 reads CASSSGEADIQYF. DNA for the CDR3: TGTGCCAGCAGTTCCGGGGAGGCGGACATTCAGTACTTC.

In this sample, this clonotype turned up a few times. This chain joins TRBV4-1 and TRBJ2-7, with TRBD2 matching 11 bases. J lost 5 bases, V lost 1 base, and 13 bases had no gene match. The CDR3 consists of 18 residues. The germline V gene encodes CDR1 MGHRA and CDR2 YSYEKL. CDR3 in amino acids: CASSQVSGGAVGSNEQYF. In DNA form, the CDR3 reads TGCGCCAGCAGCCAAGTTAGCGGGGGGGCCGTCGGGTCGAACGAGCAGTACTTC.

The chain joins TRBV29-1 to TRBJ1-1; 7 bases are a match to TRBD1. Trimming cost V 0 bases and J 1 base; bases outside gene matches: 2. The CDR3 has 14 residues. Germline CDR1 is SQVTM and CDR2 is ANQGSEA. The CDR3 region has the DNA TGCAGCGTTGAAGAGGGGACAGCGAACACTGAAGCTTTCTTT. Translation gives CSVEEGTANTEAFF. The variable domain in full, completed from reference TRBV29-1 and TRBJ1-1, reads SAVISQKPSRDICQRGTSLTIQCQVDSQVTMMFWYRQQPGQSLTLIATANQGSEATYESGFVIDKFPISRPNLTFSTLTVSNMSPEDSSIYLCSVEEGTANTEAFFGQGTRLTVV.

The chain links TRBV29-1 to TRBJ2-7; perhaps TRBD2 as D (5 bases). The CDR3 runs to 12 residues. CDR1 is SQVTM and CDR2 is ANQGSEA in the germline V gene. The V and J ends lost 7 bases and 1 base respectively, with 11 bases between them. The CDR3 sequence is CSAGGRSYEQYF. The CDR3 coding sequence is TGCAGCGCAGGAGGTAGATCCTACGAGCAGTACTTC.

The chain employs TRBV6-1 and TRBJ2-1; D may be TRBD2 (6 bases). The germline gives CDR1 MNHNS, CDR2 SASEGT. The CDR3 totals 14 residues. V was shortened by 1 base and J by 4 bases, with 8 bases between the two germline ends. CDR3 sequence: CASSEVTRYNEQFF. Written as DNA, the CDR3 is TGTGCCAGCAGTGAAGTGACTAGATACAATGAGCAGTTCTTC.

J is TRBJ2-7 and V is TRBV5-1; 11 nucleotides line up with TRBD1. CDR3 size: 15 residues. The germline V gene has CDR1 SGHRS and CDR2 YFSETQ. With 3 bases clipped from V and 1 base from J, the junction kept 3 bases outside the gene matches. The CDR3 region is CASSWGQGGSYEQYF. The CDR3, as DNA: TGCGCCAGCAGCTGGGGACAGGGGGGTTCCTACGAGCAGTACTTC.

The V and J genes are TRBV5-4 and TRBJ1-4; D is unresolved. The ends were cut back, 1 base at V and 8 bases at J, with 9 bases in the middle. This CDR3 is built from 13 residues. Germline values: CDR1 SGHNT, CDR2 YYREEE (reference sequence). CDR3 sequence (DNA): TGTGCCAGCAGCTTGTGGTCCGGGGAAAAACTGTTTTTT. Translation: CASSLWSGEKLFF.

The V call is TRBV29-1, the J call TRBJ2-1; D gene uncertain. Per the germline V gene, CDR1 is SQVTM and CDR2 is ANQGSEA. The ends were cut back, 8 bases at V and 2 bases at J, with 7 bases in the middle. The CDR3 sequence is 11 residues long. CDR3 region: CSSLAYNEQFF. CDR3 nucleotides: TGCAGCTCCCTGGCCTACAATGAGCAGTTCTTC.

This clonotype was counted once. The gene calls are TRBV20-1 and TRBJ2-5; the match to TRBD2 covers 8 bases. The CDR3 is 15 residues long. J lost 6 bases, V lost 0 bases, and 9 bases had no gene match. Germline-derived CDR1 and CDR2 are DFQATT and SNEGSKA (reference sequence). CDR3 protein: CSAREGRGVEKTQYF. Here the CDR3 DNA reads TGCAGTGCTAGAGAGGGGCGGGGGGTTGAAAAGACCCAGTACTTC.

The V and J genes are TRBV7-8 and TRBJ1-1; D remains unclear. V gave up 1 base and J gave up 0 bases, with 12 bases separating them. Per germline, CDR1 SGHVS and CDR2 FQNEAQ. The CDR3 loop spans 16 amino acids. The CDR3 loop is CASSLGRVQLNTEAFF. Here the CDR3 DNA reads TGTGCCAGCAGCTTAGGGCGGGTCCAGTTGAACACTGAAGCTTTCTTT. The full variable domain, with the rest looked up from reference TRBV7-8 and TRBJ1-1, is GAGVSQSPRYKVAKRGQDVALRCDPISGHVSLFWYQQALGQGPEFLTYFQNEAQLDKSGLPSDRFFAERPEGSVSTLKIQRTQQEDSAVYLCASSLGRVQLNTEAFFGQGTRLTVV.

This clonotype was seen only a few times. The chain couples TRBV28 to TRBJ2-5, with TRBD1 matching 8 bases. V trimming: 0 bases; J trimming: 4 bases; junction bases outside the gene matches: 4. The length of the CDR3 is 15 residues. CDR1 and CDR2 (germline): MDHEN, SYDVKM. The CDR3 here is CASSLWGRGLETQYF. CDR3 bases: TGTGCCAGCAGTTTATGGGGCAGGGGGCTAGAGACCCAGTACTTC.

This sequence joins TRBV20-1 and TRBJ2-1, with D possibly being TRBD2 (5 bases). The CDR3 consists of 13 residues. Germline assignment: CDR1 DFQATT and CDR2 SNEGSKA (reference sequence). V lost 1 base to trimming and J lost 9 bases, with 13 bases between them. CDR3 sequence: CSARASAGGEQFF. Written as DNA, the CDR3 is TGCAGTGCTAGAGCATCTGCGGGTGGTGAGCAGTTCTTC.

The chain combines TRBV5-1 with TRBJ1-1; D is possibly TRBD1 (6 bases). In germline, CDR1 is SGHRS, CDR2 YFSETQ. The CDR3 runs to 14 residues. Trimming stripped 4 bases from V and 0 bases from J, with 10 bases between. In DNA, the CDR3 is TGCGCCAGCAGCGTGGACAGCGTGAACACTGAAGCTTTCTTT. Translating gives CASSVDSVNTEAFF.

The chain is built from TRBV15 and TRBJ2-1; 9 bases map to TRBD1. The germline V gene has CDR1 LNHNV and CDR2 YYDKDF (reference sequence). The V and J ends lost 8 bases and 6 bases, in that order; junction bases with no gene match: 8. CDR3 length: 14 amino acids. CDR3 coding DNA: TGTGCCACCCTCCGGGACAGGGCGTCCAATGAGCAGTTCTTC. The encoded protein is CATLRDRASNEQFF.

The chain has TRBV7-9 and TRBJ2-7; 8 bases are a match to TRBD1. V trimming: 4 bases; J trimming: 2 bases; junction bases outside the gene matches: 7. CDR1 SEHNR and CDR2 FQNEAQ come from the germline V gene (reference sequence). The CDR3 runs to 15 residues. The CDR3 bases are TGTGCCAGCAGCTCTGACGGGACAGGACCCTACGAGCAGTACTTC. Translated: CASSSDGTGPYEQYF. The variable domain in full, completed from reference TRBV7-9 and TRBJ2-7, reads DTGVSQNPRHKITKRGQNVTFRCDPISEHNRLYWYRQTLGQGPEFLTYFQNEAQLEKSRLLSDRFSAERPKGSFSTLEIQRTEQGDSAMYLCASSSDGTGPYEQYFGPGTRLTVT.